This T cell receptor beta chain was documented in a study of human T cells and chemical hapten exposure. Study summary: Donors were sensitized with 2% DPC on the upper inner arm.

V was pared by 6 bases and J by 5 bases, with 9 bases of the junction left unmatched. The length of the CDR3 is 15 residues. TCRdb itself ran the RACE reads through MiXCR, one entry per CDR3 protein. This table holds about 120,000 distinct CDR3 sequences, about 13% found once. Time point here: patch test 1, 2 weeks after DPC sensitization. As to treatment: therapeutic diphenylcyclopropenone sensitization with weekly scalp DPC. Total RNA came from unfractionated whole blood. This sample comprised whole blood, obtained in connection with sensitization to the hapten diphenylcyclopropenone (DPC). The V and J genes are TRBV12-3 or TRBV12-4 and TRBJ2-2, with 7 bases aligning to TRBD1. This receptor was identified in a young man with alopecia areata. Some clones in this sample may be carry-over from other donors' samples. The CDR3 DNA follows: TGTGCCAGCAGGAGGGACAGATACAAGACCGGGGAGCTGTTTTTT. Translated: CASRRDRYKTGELFF.